One and the same sample provided the 32 T cell receptor beta chains below, sequenced in a study of blood T cell repertoires in COVID-19. Data came from immunoSEQ multiplex PCR; TCRdb stores just in-frame clones and leaves some out. The sample records more than 60,000 clones, over 80% being singletons. Input material: peripheral blood. These receptors were collected from a human donor in a cohort sampled during active COVID-19.

CDR3 nucleotide sequence: TGCAGCACAGACAGGGGGCGTCGAGAGACCCAGTACTTC. Protein sequence: CSTDRGRRETQYF. The chain links TRBV29-1 to TRBJ2-5, with 10 bases lining up with TRBD1. CDR1 is SQVTM, CDR2 ANQGSEA, per germline. The CDR3 covers 13 residues. With V trimmed by 8 bases and J by 4 bases, 7 bases remained unmatched.

This rearrangement joins TRBV29-1 to TRBJ1-3; a weak D match, TRBD1 (6 bases). Deletions cut 8 bases from V and 3 bases from J, with 14 bases between. The germline CDR1 and CDR2 sequences are SQVTM and ANQGSEA. This CDR3 has 13 amino acids. The CDR3 loop is CSFRTAGGNTIYF. The DNA for the CDR3 is TGCAGCTTTCGGACAGCCGGTGGAAACACCATATATTTT. Based on the CDR3 plus reference TRBV29-1 and TRBJ1-3, the full variable domain is SAVISQKPSRDICQRGTSLTIQCQVDSQVTMMFWYRQQPGQSLTLIATANQGSEATYESGFVIDKFPISRPNLTFSTLTVSNMSPEDSSIYLCSFRTAGGNTIYFGEGSWLTVV.

This chain links TRBV2 with TRBJ2-7; a weak D match, TRBD1 (5 bases). Trimming pared 1 base from V and 0 bases from J, leaving 7 bases between. The germline CDR1 and CDR2 sequences are SNHLY and FYNNEI. The CDR3 spans 14 residues. The CDR3 reads CASSEGTHSYEQYF. The CDR3 region has the DNA TGTGCCAGCAGTGAAGGGACACACTCCTACGAGCAGTACTTC.

This clone was seen just once. The chain has TRBV5-1 and TRBJ2-7; 7 bases match TRBD1. Germline V gene sequence: CDR1 SGHRS, CDR2 YFSETQ. Trimming removed 5 bases from V and 1 base from J; junction bases left unmatched: 3. The CDR3 has 13 residues. CDR3 DNA sequence: TGCGCCAGCAGGAGGGACAGTTCCTACGAGCAGTACTTC. Its protein product is CASRRDSSYEQYF.

The V call is TRBV5-1, the J call TRBJ2-1; D gene ambiguous. Germline CDR1 is SGHRS and CDR2 is YFSETQ. Trimming shortened V by 0 bases and J by 4 bases, and 14 bases separated the two germline ends. CDR3 size: 16 residues. In DNA form, the CDR3 reads TGCGCCAGCAGCTTGGGTCGCGGCAAGAAGTACAATGAGCAGTTCTTC. Its protein product is CASSLGRGKKYNEQFF. The entire variable domain, with the rest obtained from reference TRBV5-1 and TRBJ2-1, is as follows: KAGVTQTPRYLIKTRGQQVTLSCSPISGHRSVSWYQQTPGQGLQFLFEYFSETQRNKGNFPGRFSGRQFSNSRSEMNVSTLELGDSALYLCASSLGRGKKYNEQFFGPGTRLTVL.

The chain couples TRBV7-8 to TRBJ1-4; 10 nucleotides match TRBD1. Germline trimming cut 6 bases from V and 1 base from J; bases unmatched to any gene: 5. Germline lookup yields CDR1 SGHVS and CDR2 FQNEAQ. CDR3 length equals 16 residues. The CDR3 loop is CASRRGQGVTNEKLFF. The CDR3 DNA sequence: TGTGCCAGCAGGAGAGGACAGGGGGTAACTAATGAAAAACTGTTTTTT.

The chain carries TRBV18 and TRBJ1-1, with D possibly TRBD1 on 5 matching bases. Trimming removed 0 bases at V and 5 bases at J, with 10 bases between. The CDR3 is 14 residues long. Germline CDR1 is KGHSH and CDR2 is LQKENI. The CDR3 DNA is TGTGCCAGCTCACCACCCCCAGGGAGGACTGAAGCTTTCTTT. Protein sequence: CASSPPPGRTEAFF.

This chain joins TRBV5-4 and TRBJ2-2; 12 nucleotides align to TRBD2. The CDR3 has 17 residues. V shed 3 bases, J shed 2 bases, and the junction held 5 bases outside the gene matches. Germline V gene data show CDR1 as SGHNT and CDR2 as YYREEE (reference sequence). CDR3 in amino acids: CASSSKLAGGNTGELFF. Here the CDR3 DNA reads TGTGCCAGCAGCTCCAAACTAGCGGGGGGCAACACCGGGGAGCTGTTTTTT.

This sequence joins TRBV5-1 and TRBJ2-3; 16 bases are a match to TRBD2. J was trimmed by 3 bases and V by 3 bases; bases with no gene match: 7. This CDR3 is 18 amino acids long. From germline, CDR1 is SGHRS and CDR2 YFSETQ. The CDR3 DNA sequence: TGCGCCAGCAGCTCCGGGACTAGCGGGGGGGCCACAACAGATACGCAGTATTTT. It is translated as CASSSGTSGGATTDTQYF.

The chain uses TRBV5-1 and TRBJ2-2; TRBD1 might be the D (7 bases). Trimming pared 7 bases from V and 1 base from J, leaving 14 bases between. Germline values: CDR1 SGHRS, CDR2 YFSETQ. The CDR3 sequence is 15 residues long. In DNA, the CDR3 is TGCGCCAGCGGACGGGGGACAGAGAACACCGGGGAGCTGTTTTTT. This gives the protein CASGRGTENTGELFF.

V gene TRBV3-1 (or the pseudogene TRBV3-2) combines with J gene TRBJ1-3, with a tentative D call TRBD1 (5 bases). The CDR3 length is 13 residues. V lost 4 bases to trimming and J lost 4 bases, with 8 bases between them. Per germline, CDR1 LGHDT and CDR2 YNNKEL (reference sequence). CDR3 sequence reads: CASSRGGGNTIYF. In DNA, the CDR3 is TGTGCCAGCAGCCGCGGGGGGGGAAACACCATATATTTT.

This chain uses TRBV2 with TRBJ1-1, with D uncertain. Trimming left V 4 bases short and J 6 bases short, with 12 bases between. The CDR3 extends over 13 amino acids. Germline lookup yields CDR1 SNHLY and CDR2 FYNNEI. CDR3 in amino acids: CASSVRYRAEAFF. The CDR3 bases are TGTGCCAGCAGTGTGCGATATCGGGCTGAAGCTTTCTTT.

The chain recombines TRBV15 with TRBJ2-7; D is possibly TRBD1 (6 bases). The ends were cut back, 5 bases at V and 2 bases at J, with 13 bases in the middle. The germline V gene has CDR1 LNHNV and CDR2 YYDKDF (reference sequence). The CDR3 is 14 amino acids. CDR3 sequence reads: CATSPGQMTYEQYF. The CDR3 DNA is TGTGCCACCAGCCCGGGACAAATGACCTACGAGCAGTACTTC.

J is TRBJ1-5 and V is TRBV5-1; D unresolved. This CDR3 spans 13 amino acids. The V gene's germline CDR1 is SGHRS and CDR2 YFSETQ. Trimming pared 1 base from V and 6 bases from J, leaving 8 bases between. The CDR3 sequence: CASSLFEGQPQHF. Here the CDR3 DNA reads TGCGCCAGCAGCTTGTTTGAGGGTCAGCCCCAGCATTTT.

This clone has just a few counts. This chain joins TRBV30 and TRBJ1-1, with 7 bases matching TRBD1. The CDR3 covers 13 residues. Looked up from germline, CDR1 is GTSNPN and CDR2 is SVGIG (reference sequence). The V and J ends lost 1 base and 4 bases, in that order; junction bases with no gene match: 3. The CDR3 protein is CAWSDRGGTEAFF. DNA for the CDR3: TGTGCCTGGAGTGACAGGGGCGGCACTGAAGCTTTCTTT.

The chain has TRBV11-3 and TRBJ2-3; weak D call: TRBD2 (6 bases). The V end lost 5 bases, the J end lost 5 bases, and 8 bases lay between the germline ends. Germline V gene sequence: CDR1 SGHNT, CDR2 YENEEA. The CDR3 extends over 12 amino acids. As DNA, the CDR3 is TGTGCCAGCAGCGGAGGGAGAGATACGCAGTATTTT. It is translated as CASSGGRDTQYF. The variable domain in full, completed from reference TRBV11-3 and TRBJ2-3, reads EAGVVQSPRYKIIEKKQPVAFWCNPISGHNTLYWYLQNLGQGPELLIRYENEEAVDDSQLPKDRFSAERLKGVDSTLKIQPAELGDSAVYLCASSGGRDTQYFGPGTRLTVL.

The rearrangement joins TRBV6-5 to TRBJ1-2; the D gene is possibly TRBD1 (6 bases). CDR3 length equals 14 residues. Germline CDR1 is MNHEY and CDR2 is SVGAGI. Trimming cost V 10 bases and J 1 base, with 16 bases left between them. This chain's CDR3 is CATKRTERNYGYTF. Written as DNA, the CDR3 is TGTGCCACCAAGAGGACAGAGCGTAACTATGGCTACACCTTC.

The J gene is TRBJ1-3, the V gene TRBV6-2 or TRBV6-3; TRBD1 is a possible D gene (5 bases). V shed 2 bases and J shed 4 bases, with 9 bases lying between them. CDR1 is MNHEY, CDR2 SVGEGT, per germline. CDR3 length: 14 amino acids. CDR3 loop: CASSYLAGGNTIYF. In nucleotides, the CDR3 is TGTGCCAGCAGTTACCTTGCAGGGGGAAACACCATATATTTT.

The chain has TRBV29-1 and TRBJ1-1; 8 nucleotides match TRBD1. This CDR3 contains 13 residues. The V gene's germline CDR1 is SQVTM and CDR2 ANQGSEA. Germline trimming cut 6 bases from V and 4 bases from J; bases unmatched to any gene: 7. CDR3 loop: CSVVQGASTEAFF. In DNA, the CDR3 is TGCAGCGTAGTTCAGGGGGCGAGCACTGAAGCTTTCTTT. The variable domain in full, with the rest retrieved from reference TRBV29-1 and TRBJ1-1, is SAVISQKPSRDICQRGTSLTIQCQVDSQVTMMFWYRQQPGQSLTLIATANQGSEATYESGFVIDKFPISRPNLTFSTLTVSNMSPEDSSIYLCSVVQGASTEAFFGQGTRLTVV.

The chain employs TRBV19 and TRBJ1-5, with 10 nucleotides matching TRBD1. CDR1 is LNHDA and CDR2 is SQIVND in the germline V gene (reference sequence). The CDR3 extends over 16 amino acids. J lost 6 bases, V lost 1 base, and 6 bases had no gene match. CDR3 in DNA: TGTGCCAGTAGTATAGGGGACAGGGGATGGGGTCAGCCCCAGCATTTT. Protein: CASSIGDRGWGQPQHF.

The gene calls are TRBV5-1 and TRBJ2-6; 9 bases line up with TRBD1. J gave up 2 bases and V 3 bases, and 6 bases lay outside the gene matches. CDR3 size: 17 residues. Germline V CDR1 and CDR2: SGHRS, YFSETQ. The DNA for the CDR3 is TGCGCCAGCAGCTCACAGGGGGCGGTAGCTGGGGCCAACGTCCTGACTTTC. Translated, it gives CASSSQGAVAGANVLTF.

The chain recombines TRBV4-2 with TRBJ2-5, with a weak D call TRBD2 (6 bases). Between the trimmed V and J ends, which lost 1 base and 3 bases, there was a span of 12 bases. The CDR3 has 15 residues. Germline V gives CDR1 LGHNA, CDR2 YNFKEQ. For the CDR3, the DNA is TGTGCCAGCAGCCAAGCTCCGGGAGCCAAAGAGACCCAGTACTTC. Protein: CASSQAPGAKETQYF.

This clone was seen only once. The genes are TRBV19 and TRBJ1-2; D is undetermined. CDR1 and CDR2 from the germline V gene are LNHDA and SQIVND (reference sequence). CDR3 length: 13 amino acids. V dropped 2 bases and J dropped 4 bases, with 8 bases sitting between them. The CDR3 coding sequence is TGTGCCAGTAGTATAACAGTATCCTATGGCTACACCTTC. It translates to CASSITVSYGYTF.

The chain couples TRBV5-4 to TRBJ1-4; maybe TRBD1 (5 bases). CDR1 and CDR2 from the germline V gene are SGHNT and YYREEE (reference sequence). V lost 1 base to trimming and J lost 4 bases, with 8 bases between them. CDR3 length: 14 amino acids. The chain's CDR3 is CASSLTGGNEKLFF. In nucleotides, the CDR3 is TGTGCCAGCAGCTTGACAGGTGGTAATGAAAAACTGTTTTTT.

The chain is built from TRBV5-1 and TRBJ1-2; TRBD1 agrees at 7 bases. The CDR3 consists of 15 residues. CDR1 SGHRS and CDR2 YFSETQ come from the germline V gene. The V gene end was trimmed by 4 bases and the J gene end by 7 bases; junction bases not matched to a gene: 13. The CDR3 DNA sequence: TGCGCCAGCAGCGGCGGGACAGCGGTCTTGGGTGGCTACACCTTC. Amino acid sequence: CASSGGTAVLGGYTF.

The V gene is TRBV7-6, the J gene TRBJ2-3; 10 bases line up with TRBD2. This CDR3 comprises 19 residues. The V segment lost 3 bases and the J segment 6 bases; nucleotides outside the gene matches: 18. Germline V gene data show CDR1 as SGHVS and CDR2 as FNYEAQ. As DNA, the CDR3 is TGTGCCAGCAGCTTCCTCGGGGCGAGCGGGGGGGCCGTGGGCGATACGCAGTATTTT. Translation: CASSFLGASGGAVGDTQYF.

The chain is built from TRBV18 and TRBJ1-4, with TRBD1 identical over 9 bases. The CDR3 has 15 residues. CDR1 and CDR2 from the germline V gene are KGHSH and LQKENI. The V gene end was trimmed by 5 bases and the J gene end by 5 bases; junction bases not matched to a gene: 6. CDR3 bases: TGTGCCAGCTCAGCGGGACAGGGACCCAATGAAAAACTGTTTTTT. Translation: CASSAGQGPNEKLFF.

This chain links TRBV6-5 with TRBJ2-1, with 9 positions matching TRBD2. V shed 2 bases and J 7 bases; nucleotides not matched to a gene: 6. The germline V gene has CDR1 MNHEY and CDR2 SVGAGI. This CDR3 is built from 15 residues. This chain's CDR3 is CASSYGGGARNEQFF. DNA for the CDR3: TGTGCCAGCAGTTACGGCGGGGGGGCCAGGAATGAGCAGTTCTTC.

The V gene is TRBV15, the J gene TRBJ2-5; TRBD1 is a possible D gene (6 bases). Germline CDR1 reads LNHNV; CDR2 reads YYDKDF (reference sequence). The CDR3 totals 13 residues. The germline V and J ends were trimmed by 4 bases and 5 bases, with 11 bases remaining between them. The CDR3 region has the DNA TGTGCCACCAGCACACAGGGTTGGGAGACCCAGTACTTC. This translates into CATSTQGWETQYF.

This clone has a single count. This sequence joins TRBV4-1 and TRBJ2-5; a weak D match, TRBD2 (5 bases). Germline V CDR1 and CDR2: MGHRA, YSYEKL. The CDR3 totals 15 residues. The V gene lost 4 bases and the J gene lost 7 bases, with 19 bases spanning the gap. The CDR3 region has the DNA TGCGCCAGCAGCCGATGGGGTACCCAAGAGGGGACCCAGTACTTC. This codes for CASSRWGTQEGTQYF.

This clone is medium-sized. This rearrangement joins TRBV3-1 (or the pseudogene TRBV3-2) to TRBJ2-2; TRBD2 might be the D (7 bases). V gave up 4 bases and J gave up 1 base, with 13 bases separating them. The CDR3 sequence is 16 residues long. CDR1 and CDR2 from the germline V gene are LGHDT and YNNKEL (reference sequence). The CDR3 loop reads CASSRGGAKNTGELFF. Written as DNA, the CDR3 is TGTGCCAGCAGCCGAGGGGGGGCGAAGAACACCGGGGAGCTGTTTTTT.

V gene TRBV18 combines with J gene TRBJ2-1; D uncertain. The CDR3 has 14 residues. V shed 3 bases and J shed 3 bases, with 9 bases lying between them. From germline, CDR1 is KGHSH and CDR2 LQKENI. The CDR3 region is CASSPWPRYNEQFF. The CDR3 coding sequence is TGTGCCAGCTCACCTTGGCCCCGCTACAATGAGCAGTTCTTC. Looking up the rest from reference TRBV18 and TRBJ2-1 gives the full variable domain: NAGVMQNPRHLVRRRGQEARLRCSPMKGHSHVYWYRQLPEEGLKFMVYLQKENIIDESGMPKERFSAEFPKEGPSILRIQQVVRGDSAAYFCASSPWPRYNEQFFGPGTRLTVL.